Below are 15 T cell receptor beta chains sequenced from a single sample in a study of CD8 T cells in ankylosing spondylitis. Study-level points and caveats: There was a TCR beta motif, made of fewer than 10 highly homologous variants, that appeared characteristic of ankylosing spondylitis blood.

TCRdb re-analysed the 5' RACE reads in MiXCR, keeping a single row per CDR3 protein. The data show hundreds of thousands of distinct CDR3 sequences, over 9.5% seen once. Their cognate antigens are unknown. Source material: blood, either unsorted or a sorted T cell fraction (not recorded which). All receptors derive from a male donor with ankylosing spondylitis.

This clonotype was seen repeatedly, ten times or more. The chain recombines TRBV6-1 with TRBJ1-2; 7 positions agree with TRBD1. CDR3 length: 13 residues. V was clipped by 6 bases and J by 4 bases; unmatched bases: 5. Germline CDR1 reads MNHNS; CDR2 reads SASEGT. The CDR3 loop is CASRGSGGYGYTF. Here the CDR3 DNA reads TGTGCCAGCAGAGGCTCAGGGGGCTATGGCTACACCTTC.

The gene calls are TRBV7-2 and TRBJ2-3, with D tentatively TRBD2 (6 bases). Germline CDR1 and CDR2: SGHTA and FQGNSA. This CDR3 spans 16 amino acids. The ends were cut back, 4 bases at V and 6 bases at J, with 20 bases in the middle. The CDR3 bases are TGTGCCAGCAGCTCTAGCAGGCGGGATAGAAGTGATACGCAGTATTTT. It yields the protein CASSSSRRDRSDTQYF.

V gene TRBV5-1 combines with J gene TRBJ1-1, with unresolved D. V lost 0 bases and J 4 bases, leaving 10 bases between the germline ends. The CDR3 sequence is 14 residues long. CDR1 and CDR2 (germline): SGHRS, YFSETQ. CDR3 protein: CASSLAVGPTEAFF. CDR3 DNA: TGCGCCAGCAGCTTGGCCGTTGGTCCCACTGAAGCTTTCTTT. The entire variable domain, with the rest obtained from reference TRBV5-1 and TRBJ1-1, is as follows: KAGVTQTPRYLIKTRGQQVTLSCSPISGHRSVSWYQQTPGQGLQFLFEYFSETQRNKGNFPGRFSGRQFSNSRSEMNVSTLELGDSALYLCASSLAVGPTEAFFGQGTRLTVV.

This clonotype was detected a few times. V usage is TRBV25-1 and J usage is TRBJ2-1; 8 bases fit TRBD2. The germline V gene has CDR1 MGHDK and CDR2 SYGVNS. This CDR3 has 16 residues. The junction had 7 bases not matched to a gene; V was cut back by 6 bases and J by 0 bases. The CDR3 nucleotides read TGTGCCAGCAGGACAGCGGGAGCCCTCTCCTACAATGAGCAGTTCTTC. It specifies CASRTAGALSYNEQFF.

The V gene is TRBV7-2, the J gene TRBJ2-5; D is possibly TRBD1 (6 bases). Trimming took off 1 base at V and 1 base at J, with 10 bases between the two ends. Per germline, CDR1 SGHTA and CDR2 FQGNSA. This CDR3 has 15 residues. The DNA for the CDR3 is TGTGCCAGCAGCTTAGGTGGCAGGGGCCAAGAGACCCAGTACTTC. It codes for CASSLGGRGQETQYF.

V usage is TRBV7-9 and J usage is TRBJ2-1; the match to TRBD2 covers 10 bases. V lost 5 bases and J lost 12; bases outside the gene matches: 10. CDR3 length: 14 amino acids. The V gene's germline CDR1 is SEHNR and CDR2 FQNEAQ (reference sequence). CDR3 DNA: TGTGCCAGCAGCACCCCGACTAGCGGGCCTTTGCAGTTCTTC. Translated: CASSTPTSGPLQFF.

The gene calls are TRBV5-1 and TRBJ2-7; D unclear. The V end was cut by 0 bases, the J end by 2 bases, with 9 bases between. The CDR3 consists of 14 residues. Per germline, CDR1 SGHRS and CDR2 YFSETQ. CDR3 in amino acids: CASSLGPNAYEQYF. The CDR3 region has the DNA TGCGCCAGCAGCTTGGGACCGAACGCCTACGAGCAGTACTTC. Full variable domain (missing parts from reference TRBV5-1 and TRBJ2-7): KAGVTQTPRYLIKTRGQQVTLSCSPISGHRSVSWYQQTPGQGLQFLFEYFSETQRNKGNFPGRFSGRQFSNSRSEMNVSTLELGDSALYLCASSLGPNAYEQYFGPGTRLTVT.

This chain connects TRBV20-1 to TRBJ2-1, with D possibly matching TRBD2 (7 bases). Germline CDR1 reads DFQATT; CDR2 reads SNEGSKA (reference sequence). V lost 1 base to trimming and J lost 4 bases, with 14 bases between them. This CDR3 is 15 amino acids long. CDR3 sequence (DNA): TGCAGTGCTAGAGCGGGGGCTAGCGGATACAATGAGCAGTTCTTC. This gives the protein CSARAGASGYNEQFF.

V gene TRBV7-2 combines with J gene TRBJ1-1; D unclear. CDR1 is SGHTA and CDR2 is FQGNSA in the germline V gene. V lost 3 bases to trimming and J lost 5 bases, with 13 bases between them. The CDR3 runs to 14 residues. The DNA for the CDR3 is TGTGCCAGCAGCTTTGGACCTACCAGGACTGAAGCTTTCTTT. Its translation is CASSFGPTRTEAFF.

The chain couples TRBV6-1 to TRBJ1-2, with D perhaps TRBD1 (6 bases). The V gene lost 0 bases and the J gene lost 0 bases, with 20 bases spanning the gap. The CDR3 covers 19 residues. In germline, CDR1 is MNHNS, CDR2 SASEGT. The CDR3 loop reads CASSEASRGGGPTNYGYTF. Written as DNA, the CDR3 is TGTGCCAGCAGTGAAGCCTCACGAGGAGGGGGGCCTACTAACTATGGCTACACCTTC.

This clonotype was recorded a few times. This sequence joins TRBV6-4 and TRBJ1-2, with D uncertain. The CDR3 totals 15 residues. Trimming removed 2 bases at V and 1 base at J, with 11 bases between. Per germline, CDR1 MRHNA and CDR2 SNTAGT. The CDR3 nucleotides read TGTGCCAGCAGTGACCCCCAGAAGGGTAACTATGGCTACACCTTC. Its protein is CASSDPQKGNYGYTF.

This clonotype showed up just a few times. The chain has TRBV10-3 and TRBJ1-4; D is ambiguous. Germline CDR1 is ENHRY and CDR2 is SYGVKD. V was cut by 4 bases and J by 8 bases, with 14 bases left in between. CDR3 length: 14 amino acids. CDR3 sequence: CAISGSLRREKLFF. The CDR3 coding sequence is TGTGCCATCAGTGGGTCCTTAAGGAGGGAAAAACTGTTTTTT.

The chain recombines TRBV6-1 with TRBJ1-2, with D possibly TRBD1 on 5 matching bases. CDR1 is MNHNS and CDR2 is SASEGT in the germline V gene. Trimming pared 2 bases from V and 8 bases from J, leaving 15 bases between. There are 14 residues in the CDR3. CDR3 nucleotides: TGTGCCAGCAGTGAAATGGCGGGGGGACGGGGCTACACCTTC. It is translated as CASSEMAGGRGYTF.

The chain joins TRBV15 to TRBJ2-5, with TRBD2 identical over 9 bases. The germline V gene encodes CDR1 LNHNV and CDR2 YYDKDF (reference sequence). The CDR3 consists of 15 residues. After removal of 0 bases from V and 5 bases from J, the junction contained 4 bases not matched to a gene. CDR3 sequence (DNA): TGTGCCACCAGCAGAGACGTAGCGGGAGCGGAGACCCAGTACTTC. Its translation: CATSRDVAGAETQYF.

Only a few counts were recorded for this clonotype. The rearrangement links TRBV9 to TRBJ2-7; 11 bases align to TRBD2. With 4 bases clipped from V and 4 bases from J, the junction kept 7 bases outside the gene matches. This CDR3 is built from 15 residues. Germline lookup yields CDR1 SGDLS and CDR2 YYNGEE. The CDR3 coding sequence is TGTGCCAGCAGCCTCACTAGCGGGAGTAGGTACGAGCAGTACTTC. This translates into CASSLTSGSRYEQYF. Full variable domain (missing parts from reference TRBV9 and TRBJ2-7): DSGVTQTPKHLITATGQRVTLRCSPRSGDLSVYWYQQSLDQGLQFLIQYYNGEERAKGNILERFSAQQFPDLHSELNLSSLELGDSALYFCASSLTSGSRYEQYFGPGTRLTVT.